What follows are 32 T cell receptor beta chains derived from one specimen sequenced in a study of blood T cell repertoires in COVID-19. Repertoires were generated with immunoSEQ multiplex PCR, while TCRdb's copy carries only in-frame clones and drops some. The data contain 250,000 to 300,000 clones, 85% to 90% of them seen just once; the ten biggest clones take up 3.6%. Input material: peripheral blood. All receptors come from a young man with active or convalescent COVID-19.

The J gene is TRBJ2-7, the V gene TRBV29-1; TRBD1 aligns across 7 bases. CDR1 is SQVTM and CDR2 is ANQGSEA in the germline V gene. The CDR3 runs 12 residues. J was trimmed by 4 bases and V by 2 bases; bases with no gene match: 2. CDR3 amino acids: CSVEWDRYEQYF. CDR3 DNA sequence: TGCAGCGTTGAATGGGACAGATACGAGCAGTACTTC.

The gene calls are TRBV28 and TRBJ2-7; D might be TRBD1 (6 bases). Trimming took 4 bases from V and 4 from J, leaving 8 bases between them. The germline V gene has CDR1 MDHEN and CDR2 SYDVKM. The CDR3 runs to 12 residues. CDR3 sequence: CASSSRGYEQYF. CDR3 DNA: TGTGCCAGCAGTTCCAGGGGTTACGAGCAGTACTTC.

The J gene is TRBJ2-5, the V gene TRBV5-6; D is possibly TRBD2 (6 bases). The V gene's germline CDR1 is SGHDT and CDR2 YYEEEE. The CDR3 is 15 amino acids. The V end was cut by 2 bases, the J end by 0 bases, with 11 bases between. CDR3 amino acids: CASSFGGGNQETQYF. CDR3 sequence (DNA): TGTGCCAGCAGCTTTGGTGGAGGGAACCAAGAGACCCAGTACTTC. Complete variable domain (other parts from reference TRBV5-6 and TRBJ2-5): DAGVTQSPTHLIKTRGQQVTLRCSPKSGHDTVSWYQQALGQGPQFIFQYYEEEERQRGNFPDRFSGHQFPNYSSELNVNALLLGDSALYLCASSFGGGNQETQYFGPGTRLLVL.

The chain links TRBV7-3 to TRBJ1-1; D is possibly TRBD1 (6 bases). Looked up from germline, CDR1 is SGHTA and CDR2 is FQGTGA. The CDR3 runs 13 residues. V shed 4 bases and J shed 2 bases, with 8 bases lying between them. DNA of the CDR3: TGTGCCAGCAGCTCACAGGGAAACACTGAAGCTTTCTTT. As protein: CASSSQGNTEAFF.

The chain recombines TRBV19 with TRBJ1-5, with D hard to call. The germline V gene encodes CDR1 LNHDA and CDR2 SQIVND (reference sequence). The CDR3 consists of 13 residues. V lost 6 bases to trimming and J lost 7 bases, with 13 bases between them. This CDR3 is CASRKALGQPQHF. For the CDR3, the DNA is TGTGCCAGTAGAAAAGCGCTTGGCCAGCCCCAGCATTTT.

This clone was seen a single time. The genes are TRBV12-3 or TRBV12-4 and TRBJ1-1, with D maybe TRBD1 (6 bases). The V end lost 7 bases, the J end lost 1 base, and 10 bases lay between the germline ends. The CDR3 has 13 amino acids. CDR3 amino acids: CASTKQGNTEAFF. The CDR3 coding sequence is TGTGCCAGCACTAAACAGGGGAACACTGAAGCTTTCTTT.

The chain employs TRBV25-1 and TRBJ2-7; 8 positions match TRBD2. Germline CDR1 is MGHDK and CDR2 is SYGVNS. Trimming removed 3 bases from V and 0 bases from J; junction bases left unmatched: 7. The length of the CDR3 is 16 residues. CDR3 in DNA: TGTGCCAGCAGTGAGGCGGGAGGCCTGAGCTCCTACGAGCAGTACTTC. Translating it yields CASSEAGGLSSYEQYF.

CDR3 nucleotide sequence: TGTGCCAGCAACTACGGGGACTCCTCGCAGTACTTC. It codes for CASNYGDSSQYF. This rearrangement joins TRBV5-6 to TRBJ2-4, with D maybe TRBD2 (6 bases). V dropped 6 bases and J dropped 13 bases, with 17 bases sitting between them. Germline CDR1 SGHDT, CDR2 YYEEEE. The CDR3 has 12 residues.

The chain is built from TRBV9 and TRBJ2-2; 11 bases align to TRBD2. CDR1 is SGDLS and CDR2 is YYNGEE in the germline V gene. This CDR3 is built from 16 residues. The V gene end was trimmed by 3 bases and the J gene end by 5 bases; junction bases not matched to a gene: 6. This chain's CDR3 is CASSGTSGRPTGELFF. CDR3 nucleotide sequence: TGTGCCAGCAGCGGAACTAGCGGGAGACCTACCGGGGAGCTGTTTTTT.

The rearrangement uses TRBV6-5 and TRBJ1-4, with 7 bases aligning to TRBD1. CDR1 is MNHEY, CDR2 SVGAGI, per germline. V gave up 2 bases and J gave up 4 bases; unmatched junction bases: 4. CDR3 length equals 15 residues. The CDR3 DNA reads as TGTGCCAGCAGTTACCGCGGGACAGTTAATGAAAAACTGTTTTTT. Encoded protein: CASSYRGTVNEKLFF.

This CDR3 is CASSFHRDNSPLHF. The CDR3 nucleotides read TGTGCCAGCAGTTTTCACAGGGATAATTCACCCCTCCACTTT. The chain recombines TRBV28 with TRBJ1-6; tentatively, D is TRBD1 (6 bases). In germline, CDR1 is MDHEN, CDR2 SYDVKM. The CDR3 contains 14 residues. Trimming pared 3 bases from V and 5 bases from J, leaving 8 bases between.

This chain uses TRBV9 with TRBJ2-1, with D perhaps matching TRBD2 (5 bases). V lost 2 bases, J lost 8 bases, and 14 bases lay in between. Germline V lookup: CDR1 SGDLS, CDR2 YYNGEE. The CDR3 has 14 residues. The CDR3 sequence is CASSVFVGVDEQFF. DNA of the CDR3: TGTGCCAGCAGCGTCTTTGTGGGAGTGGATGAGCAGTTCTTC.

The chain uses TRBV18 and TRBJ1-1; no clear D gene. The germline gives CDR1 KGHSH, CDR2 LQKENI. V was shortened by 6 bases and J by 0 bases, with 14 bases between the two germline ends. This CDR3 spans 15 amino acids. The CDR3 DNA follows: TGTGCCAGCTCGCGCACTCAAGAAATGAACACTGAAGCTTTCTTT. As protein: CASSRTQEMNTEAFF.

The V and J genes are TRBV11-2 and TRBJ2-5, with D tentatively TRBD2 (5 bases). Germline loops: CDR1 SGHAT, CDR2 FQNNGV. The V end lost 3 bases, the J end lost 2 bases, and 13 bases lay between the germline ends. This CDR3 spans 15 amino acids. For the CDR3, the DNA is TGTGCCAGCAGCTTTTCTTGGGGAGATCAAGAGACCCAGTACTTC. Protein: CASSFSWGDQETQYF.

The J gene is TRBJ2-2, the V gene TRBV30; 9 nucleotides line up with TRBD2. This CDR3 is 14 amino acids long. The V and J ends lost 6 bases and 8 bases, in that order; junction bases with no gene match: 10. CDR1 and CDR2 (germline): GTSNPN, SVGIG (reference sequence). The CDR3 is CACLDAGGWGELFF. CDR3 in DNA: TGTGCCTGTCTTGACGCGGGAGGGTGGGGGGAGCTGTTTTTT.

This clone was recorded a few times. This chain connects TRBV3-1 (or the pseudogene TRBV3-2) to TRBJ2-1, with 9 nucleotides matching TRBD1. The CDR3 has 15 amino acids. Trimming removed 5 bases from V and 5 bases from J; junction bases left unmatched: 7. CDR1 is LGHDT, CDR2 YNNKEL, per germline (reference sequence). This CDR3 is CASSFRQGVNNEQFF. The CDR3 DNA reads TGTGCCAGCAGCTTCCGACAGGGGGTTAACAATGAGCAGTTCTTC.

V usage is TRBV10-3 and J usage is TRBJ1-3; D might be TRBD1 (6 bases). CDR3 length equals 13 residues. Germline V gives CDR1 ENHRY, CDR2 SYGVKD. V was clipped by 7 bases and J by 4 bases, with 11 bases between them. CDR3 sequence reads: CAIKGGSGNTIYF. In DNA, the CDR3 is TGTGCCATCAAAGGGGGTTCAGGAAACACCATATATTTT.

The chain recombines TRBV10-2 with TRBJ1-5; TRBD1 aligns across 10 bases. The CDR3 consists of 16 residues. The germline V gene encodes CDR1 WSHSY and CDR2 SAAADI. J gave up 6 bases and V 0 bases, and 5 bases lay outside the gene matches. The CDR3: CASSESEGQGFQPQHF. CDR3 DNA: TGCGCCAGCAGTGAGTCGGAGGGACAGGGGTTTCAGCCCCAGCATTTT.

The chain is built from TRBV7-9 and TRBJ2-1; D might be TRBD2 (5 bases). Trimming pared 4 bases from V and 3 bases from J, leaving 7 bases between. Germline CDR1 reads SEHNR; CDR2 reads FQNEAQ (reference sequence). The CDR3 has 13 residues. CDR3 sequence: CASSSDFYNEQFF. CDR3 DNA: TGTGCCAGCAGCTCGGACTTCTACAATGAGCAGTTCTTC.

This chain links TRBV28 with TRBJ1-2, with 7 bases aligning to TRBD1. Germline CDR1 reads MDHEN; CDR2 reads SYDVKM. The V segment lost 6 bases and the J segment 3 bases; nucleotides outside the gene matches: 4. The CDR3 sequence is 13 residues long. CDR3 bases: TGTGCCAGCAGACAGGGGATTGACTATGGCTACACCTTC. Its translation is CASRQGIDYGYTF.

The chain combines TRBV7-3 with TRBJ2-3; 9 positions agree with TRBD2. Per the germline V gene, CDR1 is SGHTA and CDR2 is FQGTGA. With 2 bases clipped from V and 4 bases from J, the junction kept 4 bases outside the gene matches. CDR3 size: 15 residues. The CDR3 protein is CASSLAAGGPDTQYF. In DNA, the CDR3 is TGTGCCAGCAGCTTAGCCGCGGGGGGGCCAGATACGCAGTATTTT.

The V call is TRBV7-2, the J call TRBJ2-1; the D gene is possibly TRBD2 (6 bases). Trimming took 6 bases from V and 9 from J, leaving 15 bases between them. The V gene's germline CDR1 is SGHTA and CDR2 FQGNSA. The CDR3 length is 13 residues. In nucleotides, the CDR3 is TGTGCCAGCAGTTACGCGCCCGGGGGTGAGCAGTTCTTC. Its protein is CASSYAPGGEQFF.

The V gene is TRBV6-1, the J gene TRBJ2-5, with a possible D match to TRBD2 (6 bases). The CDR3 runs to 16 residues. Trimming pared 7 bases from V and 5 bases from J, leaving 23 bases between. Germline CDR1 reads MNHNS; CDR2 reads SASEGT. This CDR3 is CASIDPGASRGETQYF. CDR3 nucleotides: TGTGCCAGCATTGACCCCGGGGCTAGCCGGGGGGAGACCCAGTACTTC.

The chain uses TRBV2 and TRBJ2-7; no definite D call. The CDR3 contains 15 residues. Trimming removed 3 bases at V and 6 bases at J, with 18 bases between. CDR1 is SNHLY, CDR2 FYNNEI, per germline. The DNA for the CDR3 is TGTGCCAGCAGTGATGTCTCGGCACAGTTCAGCGAGCAGTACTTC. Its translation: CASSDVSAQFSEQYF.

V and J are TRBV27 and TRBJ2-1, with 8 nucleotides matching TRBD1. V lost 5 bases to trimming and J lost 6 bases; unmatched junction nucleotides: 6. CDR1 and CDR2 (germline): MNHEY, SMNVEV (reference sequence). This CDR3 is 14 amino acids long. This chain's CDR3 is CASSMTGAGNEQFF. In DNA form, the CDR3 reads TGTGCCAGCAGTATGACAGGGGCGGGCAATGAGCAGTTCTTC.

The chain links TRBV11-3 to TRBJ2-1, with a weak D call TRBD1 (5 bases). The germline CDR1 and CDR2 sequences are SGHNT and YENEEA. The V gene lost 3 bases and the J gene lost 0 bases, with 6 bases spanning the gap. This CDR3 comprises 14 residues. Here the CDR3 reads CASSFDSSYNEQFF. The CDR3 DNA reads TGTGCCAGCAGCTTTGACAGCTCCTACAATGAGCAGTTCTTC.

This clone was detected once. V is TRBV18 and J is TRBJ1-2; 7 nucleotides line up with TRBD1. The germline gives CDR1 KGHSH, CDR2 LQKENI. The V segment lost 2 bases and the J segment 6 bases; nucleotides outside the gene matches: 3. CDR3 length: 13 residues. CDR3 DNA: TGTGCCAGCTCACCAGGACAGGAGGATGGCTACACCTTC. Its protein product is CASSPGQEDGYTF. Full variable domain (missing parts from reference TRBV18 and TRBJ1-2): NAGVMQNPRHLVRRRGQEARLRCSPMKGHSHVYWYRQLPEEGLKFMVYLQKENIIDESGMPKERFSAEFPKEGPSILRIQQVVRGDSAAYFCASSPGQEDGYTFGSGTRLTVV.

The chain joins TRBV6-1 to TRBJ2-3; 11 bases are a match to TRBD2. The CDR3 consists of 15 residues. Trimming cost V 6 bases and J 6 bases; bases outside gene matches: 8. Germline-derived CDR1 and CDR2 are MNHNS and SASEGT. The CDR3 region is CASSRSGRAPDTQYF. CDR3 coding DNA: TGTGCCAGCAGCCGTAGCGGGAGGGCCCCCGATACGCAGTATTTT.

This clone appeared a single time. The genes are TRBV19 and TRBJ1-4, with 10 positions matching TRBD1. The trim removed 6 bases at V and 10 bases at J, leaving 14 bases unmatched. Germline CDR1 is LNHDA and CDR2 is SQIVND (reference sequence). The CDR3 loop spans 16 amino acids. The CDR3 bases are TGTGCCAGTAGCCTGTCTCCGGGGACAGGGGTTGGAAAACTGTTTTTT. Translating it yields CASSLSPGTGVGKLFF.

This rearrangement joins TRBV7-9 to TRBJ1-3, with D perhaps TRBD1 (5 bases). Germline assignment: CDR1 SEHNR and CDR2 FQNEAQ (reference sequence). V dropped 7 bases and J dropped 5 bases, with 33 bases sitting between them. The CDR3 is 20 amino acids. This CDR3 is CASTSNWGGSSLETRNTIYF. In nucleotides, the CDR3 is TGTGCCAGCACCTCGAACTGGGGGGGTAGCTCTCTGGAAACACGAAACACCATATATTTT.

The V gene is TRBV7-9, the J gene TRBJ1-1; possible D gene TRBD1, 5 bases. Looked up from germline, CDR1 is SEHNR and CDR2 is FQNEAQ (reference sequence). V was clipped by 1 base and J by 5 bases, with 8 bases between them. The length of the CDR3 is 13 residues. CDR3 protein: CASSLEEGTEAFF. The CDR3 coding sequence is TGTGCCAGCAGCTTAGAGGAGGGGACTGAAGCTTTCTTT.

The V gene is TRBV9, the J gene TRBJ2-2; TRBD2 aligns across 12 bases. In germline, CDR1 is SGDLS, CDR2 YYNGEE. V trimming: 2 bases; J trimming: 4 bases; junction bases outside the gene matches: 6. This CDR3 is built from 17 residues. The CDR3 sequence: CASSVLAGGPSTGELFF. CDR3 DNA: TGTGCCAGCAGCGTCCTAGCGGGGGGGCCAAGCACCGGGGAGCTGTTTTTT.